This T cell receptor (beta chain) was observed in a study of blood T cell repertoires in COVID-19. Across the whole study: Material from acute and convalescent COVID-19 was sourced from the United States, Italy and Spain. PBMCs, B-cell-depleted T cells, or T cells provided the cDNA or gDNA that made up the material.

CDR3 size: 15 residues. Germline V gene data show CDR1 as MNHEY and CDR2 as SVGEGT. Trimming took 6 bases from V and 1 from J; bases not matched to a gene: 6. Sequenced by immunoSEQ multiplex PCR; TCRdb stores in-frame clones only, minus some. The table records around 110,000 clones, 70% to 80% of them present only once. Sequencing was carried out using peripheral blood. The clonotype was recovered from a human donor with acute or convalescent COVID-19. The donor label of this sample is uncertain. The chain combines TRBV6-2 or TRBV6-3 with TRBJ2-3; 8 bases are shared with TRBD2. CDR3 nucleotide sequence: TGTGCCAGCAGCTCTAGCGGGCTACGCACAGATACGCAGTATTTT. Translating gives CASSSSGLRTDTQYF.